The 24 T cell receptor beta chains below all came from one sample that was sequenced in a study of early T cells in non-severe SARS-CoV-2 infection. MiXCR, run by TCRdb on the 5' RACE reads, gives a single entry per CDR3 protein. Here the sample spans more than 65,000 distinct CDR3 sequences, roughly 13% being singletons. Sequenced: whole blood. The source of these receptors is an adult who was a healthcare worker with PCR-confirmed SARS-CoV-2 infection or an uninfected control (not recorded which).

The chain joins TRBV28 to TRBJ1-2, with TRBD1 matching 7 bases. V shed 6 bases, J shed 2 bases, and the junction held 6 bases outside the gene matches. The length of the CDR3 is 14 residues. CDR1 MDHEN and CDR2 SYDVKM come from the germline V gene. In DNA form, the CDR3 reads TGTGCCAGCAGCTCACCGACAGGGAACTATGGCTACACCTTC. Translating gives CASSSPTGNYGYTF.

This chain links TRBV7-2 with TRBJ1-1; D ambiguous. This CDR3 spans 14 amino acids. Germline V gene lookup returns CDR1 SGHTA and CDR2 FQGNSA. Between the trimmed V and J ends, which lost 0 bases and 0 bases, there was a span of 5 bases. CDR3 sequence reads: CASSLAAVNTEAFF. CDR3 sequence (DNA): TGTGCCAGCAGCTTAGCGGCGGTGAACACTGAAGCTTTCTTT.

This clonotype was recorded many times. V and J are TRBV24-1 and TRBJ2-5, with D possibly matching TRBD1 (6 bases). The CDR3 consists of 11 residues. V dropped 9 bases and J dropped 5 bases, with 9 bases sitting between them. The germline V gene has CDR1 KGHDR and CDR2 SFDVKD. The CDR3 spells CATRQGETQYF. CDR3 DNA: TGTGCCACCCGGCAGGGGGAGACCCAGTACTTC.

In this sample, this clonotype turned up many times. The rearrangement uses TRBV28 and TRBJ1-6; no firm D call. Between the trimmed V and J ends, which lost 10 bases and 7 bases, there was a span of 11 bases. The CDR3 consists of 12 residues. CDR1 and CDR2 from the germline V gene are MDHEN and SYDVKM. CDR3 protein: CATTSSNSPLHF. In DNA, the CDR3 is TGTGCCACCACTTCGTCGAATTCACCCCTCCACTTT. The full variable domain, with the rest looked up from reference TRBV28 and TRBJ1-6, is DVKVTQSSRYLVKRTGEKVFLECVQDMDHENMFWYRQDPGLGLRLIYFSYDVKMKEKGDIPEGYSVSREKKERFSLILESASTNQTSMYLCATTSSNSPLHFGNGTRLTVT.

A few counts support this clonotype. One junction end does not reproduce the germline sequence, and a read error may be involved. The chain links TRBV15 to TRBJ2-2, with D perhaps being TRBD1 or TRBD2 (5 bases each). CDR1 and CDR2 from the germline V gene are LNHNV and YYDKDF (reference sequence). This CDR3 contains 16 residues. CDR3 nucleotide sequence: TGTGCCACCAGCAGAGGGACGGGGCCGAAAACCGGGGAGCTGTTTTTT. This codes for CATSRGTGPKTGELFF.

J is TRBJ1-1 and V is TRBV28, with 8 bases matching TRBD1. Germline lookup yields CDR1 MDHEN and CDR2 SYDVKM. This CDR3 has 12 residues. Trimming at V came to 6 bases and at J to 7 bases, leaving 4 bases not matched to a gene. This chain's CDR3 is CASRRGTGEAFF. The CDR3 DNA reads TGTGCCAGCAGACGCGGGACAGGTGAAGCTTTCTTT.

This clonotype was observed a few times. The gene calls are TRBV29-1 and TRBJ2-1, with D tentatively TRBD1 (5 bases). The V and J ends lost 7 bases and 4 bases respectively, with 17 bases between them. There are 14 residues in the CDR3. Germline loops: CDR1 SQVTM, CDR2 ANQGSEA. For the CDR3, the DNA is TGCAGCGGGAGCCCCCTGGGGCCTTACAATGAGCAGTTCTTC. Encoded protein: CSGSPLGPYNEQFF.

This clonotype was counted many times. CDR3 in amino acids: CASSPGTSSIRMDNEQFF. DNA of the CDR3: TGTGCCAGCAGCCCCGGGACTAGCTCGATTCGTATGGACAATGAGCAGTTCTTC. This chain links TRBV7-9 with TRBJ2-1; the match to TRBD2 covers 9 bases. Germline V gene data show CDR1 as SEHNR and CDR2 as FQNEAQ (reference sequence). Unmatched junction bases numbered 16, after V lost 5 bases and J lost 5 bases. This CDR3 has 18 amino acids.

This clonotype was seen at least ten times. V is TRBV19 and J is TRBJ2-5, with TRBD1 matching over 7 bases. Germline V gene sequence: CDR1 LNHDA, CDR2 SQIVND (reference sequence). V shed 5 bases, J shed 2 bases, and the junction held 8 bases outside the gene matches. CDR3 length equals 15 residues. The CDR3 loop is CASSSLGGQQETQYF. The CDR3 DNA is TGTGCCAGTAGTTCCCTAGGGGGACAGCAAGAGACCCAGTACTTC.

The chain links TRBV6-5 to TRBJ2-3; D gene uncertain. The CDR3 has 14 amino acids. Germline V gives CDR1 MNHEY, CDR2 SVGAGI. V was clipped by 6 bases and J by 4 bases, with 14 bases between them. Here the CDR3 DNA reads TGTGCCAGCAGAGCAAAGGGCTTTCCAGATACGCAGTATTTT. Translated, it gives CASRAKGFPDTQYF.

This clonotype appeared many times. The chain combines TRBV28 with TRBJ2-4, with a weak D call TRBD2 (7 bases). Per the germline V gene, CDR1 is MDHEN and CDR2 is SYDVKM. The CDR3 runs 16 residues. V lost 9 bases and J lost 3, with 21 bases in between. CDR3 sequence (DNA): TGTGCCAGTGAGGGGGGGGCTGAAATCGTCAAAAACATTCAGTACTTC. It codes for CASEGGAEIVKNIQYF.

This clonotype was seen more than once but under ten times. The chain carries TRBV28 and TRBJ2-7; D gene ambiguous. V shed 2 bases and J shed 0 bases, with 11 bases lying between them. This CDR3 is built from 15 residues. Germline CDR1 and CDR2: MDHEN and SYDVKM. In DNA form, the CDR3 reads TGTGCCAGCAGTTTAGAGCGAAACCCCTCCTACGAGCAGTACTTC. Its translation is CASSLERNPSYEQYF.

This clonotype showed up just a few times. The V and J genes are TRBV29-1 and TRBJ2-7; weak D call: TRBD1 (5 bases). Trimming took 4 bases from V and 2 from J, leaving 12 bases between them. The CDR3 runs to 13 residues. The germline V gene has CDR1 SQVTM and CDR2 ANQGSEA. CDR3 sequence: CSVGGRATYEQYF. The CDR3 DNA reads TGCAGCGTTGGGGGCAGGGCCACCTACGAGCAGTACTTC.

V is TRBV28 and J is TRBJ2-3, with D perhaps being TRBD1 or TRBD2 (5 bases each). Trimming took off 5 bases at V and 6 bases at J, with 21 bases between the two ends. This CDR3 is built from 16 residues. The V gene's germline CDR1 is MDHEN and CDR2 SYDVKM. DNA for the CDR3: TGTGCCAGCAGTGGCCCGGGACCACTCCCAATTGATACGCAGTATTTT. Protein sequence: CASSGPGPLPIDTQYF. The entire variable domain, with the rest obtained from reference TRBV28 and TRBJ2-3, is as follows: DVKVTQSSRYLVKRTGEKVFLECVQDMDHENMFWYRQDPGLGLRLIYFSYDVKMKEKGDIPEGYSVSREKKERFSLILESASTNQTSMYLCASSGPGPLPIDTQYFGPGTRLTVL.

This clonotype occurred many times. The chain is built from TRBV24-1 and TRBJ2-2, with D possibly matching TRBD1 (6 bases). CDR1 and CDR2 (germline): KGHDR, SFDVKD. Trimming removed 0 bases at V and 6 bases at J, with 10 bases between. The CDR3 is 15 residues long. The CDR3 region is CATSDLPRGSGELFF. Here the CDR3 DNA reads TGTGCCACCAGTGATTTGCCCAGGGGTTCCGGGGAGCTGTTTTTT.

This clonotype was recorded a few times. CDR3 loop: CASSLASAYSYNEQFF. The CDR3 DNA is TGTGCCAGCAGTTTGGCTAGCGCTTATTCCTACAATGAGCAGTTCTTC. J is TRBJ2-1 and V is TRBV12-3 or TRBV12-4; weak D call: TRBD2 (6 bases). V was cut by 3 bases and J by 1 base, with 13 bases left in between. This CDR3 is 16 amino acids long.

This clonotype has only a few counts. This chain joins TRBV28 and TRBJ1-1; a weak D match, TRBD1 (6 bases). There are 14 residues in the CDR3. The ends were cut back, 2 bases at V and 3 bases at J, with 10 bases in the middle. Germline V gene data show CDR1 as MDHEN and CDR2 as SYDVKM. CDR3 residues: CASSLKGGYTEAFF. The DNA of the CDR3 is TGTGCCAGCAGTTTAAAGGGGGGTTACACTGAAGCTTTCTTT.

There are a few counts of this clonotype. J is TRBJ1-5 and V is TRBV29-1, with D perhaps matching TRBD1 (6 bases). V dropped 4 bases and J dropped 3 bases, with 10 bases sitting between them. CDR1 is SQVTM, CDR2 ANQGSEA, per germline. This CDR3 has 13 amino acids. The DNA for the CDR3 is TGCAGCGTTGTCTCAGGGGTCAATCAGCCCCAGCATTTT. It encodes CSVVSGVNQPQHF.

Ten or more counts support this clonotype. The chain is built from TRBV29-1 and TRBJ1-1; D gene unclear. Germline CDR1 SQVTM, CDR2 ANQGSEA. Between the trimmed V and J ends, which lost 0 bases and 4 bases, there was a span of 9 bases. CDR3 size: 13 residues. The CDR3 is CSVEDDVGTEAFF. DNA of the CDR3: TGCAGCGTTGAAGACGACGTTGGCACTGAAGCTTTCTTT.

This clonotype was counted a few times. The chain employs TRBV2 and TRBJ2-1; the D gene is possibly TRBD1 (6 bases). V was trimmed by 11 bases and J by 6 bases, leaving 14 bases between them. The CDR3 is made up of 12 amino acids. Germline CDR1 SNHLY, CDR2 FYNNEI. The CDR3, as DNA: TGTGCCTCTTACCTCAGGGGCAATGAGCAGTTCTTC. Its translation: CASYLRGNEQFF.

The chain couples TRBV2 to TRBJ1-1; D is unresolved. CDR3 length: 11 residues. V lost 6 bases and J lost 4, with 6 bases in between. From germline, CDR1 is SNHLY and CDR2 FYNNEI. The CDR3, as DNA: TGTGCCAGCAGGGGAGCCACTGAAGCTTTCTTT. It is translated as CASRGATEAFF.

The chain has TRBV20-1 and TRBJ1-6; D remains ambiguous. CDR1 and CDR2 from the germline V gene are DFQATT and SNEGSKA (reference sequence). The CDR3 has 13 amino acids. V lost 5 bases and J 6 bases, leaving 11 bases between the germline ends. The CDR3 bases are TGCAGTGCTCTTGAGGGATTTAATTCACCCCTCCACTTT. The encoded protein is CSALEGFNSPLHF.

This clonotype came up many times. This rearrangement joins TRBV7-2 to TRBJ1-2, with D possibly being TRBD1 (5 bases). Germline V gene sequence: CDR1 SGHTA, CDR2 FQGNSA. V lost 0 bases to trimming and J lost 2 bases, with 7 bases between them. The CDR3 spans 14 residues. The CDR3 DNA is TGTGCCAGCAGCTTAGCCCCAGGGAACTATGGCTACACCTTC. This codes for CASSLAPGNYGYTF.

This clonotype was detected only a few times. The chain joins TRBV20-1 to TRBJ2-1; 7 bases are shared with TRBD2. In germline, CDR1 is DFQATT, CDR2 SNEGSKA (reference sequence). J was trimmed by 8 bases and V by 6 bases; bases with no gene match: 13. CDR3 length: 14 residues. CDR3 loop: CSAEEGGSGYEQFF. In DNA form, the CDR3 reads TGCAGTGCCGAAGAAGGCGGGAGTGGCTATGAGCAGTTCTTC.